A selection of T cell receptor beta chains follows, all from one sample in a study of blood T cell repertoires in COVID-19. Sequencing was performed with immunoSEQ multiplex PCR; in TCRdb, only in-frame clones are kept and a portion is missing. There are about 200,000 clones in the sample; about 88% occur only once, and around 5.9% lies in the top ten. Sequenced sample: peripheral blood. All receptors come from a middle-aged woman who had recovered from COVID-19. CDR3s include the opening cysteine and the closing phenylalanine or tryptophan. Fields, in order: J gene, D gene, V gene, clone size, CDR3 DNA, CDR3 protein. The D gene is left open where the match is weak. Some rows mark clone size as missing; the rest say once, few, many or name a class of expanded clone.

j_call: TRBJ2-7; d_call: TRBD2; v_call: TRBV9; clone_size: -; cdr3_nt: TGTGCCAGCAGCGTAGCCGGGACTAGCGTTCACGAGCAGTACTTC; cdr3_aa: CASSVAGTSVHEQYF
j_call: TRBJ1-1; d_call: TRBD1; v_call: TRBV6-5; clone_size: once; cdr3_nt: TGTGCCAGCAATCCCCAGGGGGTGGACACTGAAGCTTTCTTT; cdr3_aa: CASNPQGVDTEAFF
j_call: TRBJ2-2; d_call: -; v_call: TRBV24-1; clone_size: -; cdr3_nt: TGTGCCACCAGTGATCTGCAGGTGCCAGGCATCACCGGGGAGCTGTTTTTT; cdr3_aa: CATSDLQVPGITGELFF
j_call: TRBJ2-3; d_call: -; v_call: TRBV28; clone_size: -; cdr3_nt: TGTGCCAGCAGTTCCTCCCCGGGATTGGGGAGTAGCACAGATACGCAGTATTTT; cdr3_aa: CASSSSPGLGSSTDTQYF
j_call: TRBJ2-2; d_call: -; v_call: TRBV6-5; clone_size: -; cdr3_nt: TGTGCCAGCTCGTGGCAGGGTGCGAACACCGGGGAGCTGTTTTTT; cdr3_aa: CASSWQGANTGELFF
j_call: TRBJ1-4; d_call: -; v_call: TRBV5-8; clone_size: -; cdr3_nt: TGTGCCAGCAGCACCAAGCAACGTAATGAAAAACTGTTTTTT; cdr3_aa: CASSTKQRNEKLFF
j_call: TRBJ1-1; d_call: -; v_call: TRBV15; clone_size: -; cdr3_nt: TGTGCCACCAGCAGAGGTATAGAAGCTTTCTTT; cdr3_aa: CATSRGIEAFF
j_call: TRBJ1-1; d_call: -; v_call: TRBV18; clone_size: -; cdr3_nt: TGTGCCAGCTCAGCGTTCGCGGGGGAACTGAACACTGAAGCTTTCTTT; cdr3_aa: CASSAFAGELNTEAFF
j_call: TRBJ1-1; d_call: -; v_call: TRBV7-2; clone_size: -; cdr3_nt: TGTGCCAGCAGACGCGTTCGGGGGGGGCGGAACACTGAAGCTTTCTTT; cdr3_aa: CASRRVRGGRNTEAFF
j_call: TRBJ1-1; d_call: TRBD1; v_call: TRBV30; clone_size: -; cdr3_nt: TGTGCCTGGAGTAGAGACAGGGTTCCCCTTATGAACACTGAAGCTTTCTTT; cdr3_aa: CAWSRDRVPLMNTEAFF
j_call: TRBJ2-1; d_call: -; v_call: TRBV10-3; clone_size: -; cdr3_nt: TGTGCCATCAGGGACTTCGAGGTCAATGAGCAGTTCTTC; cdr3_aa: CAIRDFEVNEQFF
j_call: TRBJ2-3; d_call: -; v_call: TRBV9; clone_size: -; cdr3_nt: TGTGCCAGCGCACCCCGGGACTTCATTGATACGCAGTATTTT; cdr3_aa: CASAPRDFIDTQYF
j_call: TRBJ1-4; d_call: -; v_call: TRBV19; clone_size: few; cdr3_nt: TGTGCCAGTAGTCTCAGACAAAATGAAAAACTGTTTTTT; cdr3_aa: CASSLRQNEKLFF
j_call: TRBJ1-1; d_call: -; v_call: TRBV9; clone_size: -; cdr3_nt: TGTGCCAGCAGCCCCAGAGGGGACACCTTAAACACTGAAGCTTTCTTT; cdr3_aa: CASSPRGDTLNTEAFF
j_call: TRBJ2-2; d_call: TRBD2; v_call: TRBV27; clone_size: -; cdr3_nt: TGTGCCAGCAGTCCGTTAGGGACTAGCGGGATCTCCGGGGAGCTGTTTTTT; cdr3_aa: CASSPLGTSGISGELFF
j_call: TRBJ1-4; d_call: -; v_call: TRBV3-1/TRBV3-2; clone_size: -; cdr3_nt: TGTGCCAGCAGCCAACGGGACCGCGGGGAACTGTTTTTT; cdr3_aa: CASSQRDRGELFF
j_call: TRBJ1-4; d_call: -; v_call: TRBV4-2; clone_size: -; cdr3_nt: TGTGCCAGCAGGGGCGGGGGTTCTAATGAAAAACTGTTTTTT; cdr3_aa: CASRGGGSNEKLFF
j_call: TRBJ1-1; d_call: -; v_call: TRBV7-2; clone_size: -; cdr3_nt: TGTGCCAGCAGCTTAGCCGTTGAAGCTTTCTTT; cdr3_aa: CASSLAVEAFF
j_call: TRBJ2-3; d_call: TRBD2; v_call: TRBV10-3; clone_size: -; cdr3_nt: TGTGCCATCAGTGAACCGACTAGCGGGAGTTCAGATACGCAGTATTTT; cdr3_aa: CAISEPTSGSSDTQYF
j_call: TRBJ2-2; d_call: TRBD2; v_call: TRBV10-3; clone_size: -; cdr3_nt: TGTGCCATCAGTGAGACCGGACTAGCGGGAGGAGGTTACACCGGGGAGCTGTTTTTT; cdr3_aa: CAISETGLAGGGYTGELFF
j_call: TRBJ2-3; d_call: -; v_call: TRBV5-1; clone_size: -; cdr3_nt: TGCGCCAGCAGTTTCGGGAACACAGATACGCAGTATTTT; cdr3_aa: CASSFGNTDTQYF
j_call: TRBJ2-3; d_call: TRBD1; v_call: TRBV19; clone_size: -; cdr3_nt: TGTGCCAGTAGAAACACGGGGACAGGGGGCACAGATACGCAGTATTTT; cdr3_aa: CASRNTGTGGTDTQYF
j_call: TRBJ2-3; d_call: TRBD2; v_call: TRBV6-5; clone_size: -; cdr3_nt: TGTGCCAGCAGGGCGGGAGGGCCTGAAAATACGCAGTATTTT; cdr3_aa: CASRAGGPENTQYF
j_call: TRBJ1-1; d_call: -; v_call: TRBV5-4; clone_size: -; cdr3_nt: TGTGCCAGCAGCCTGGAACCTGGAGAGATTGAAGCTTTCTTT; cdr3_aa: CASSLEPGEIEAFF
j_call: TRBJ2-7; d_call: TRBD1; v_call: TRBV3-1/TRBV3-2; clone_size: -; cdr3_nt: TGTGCCAGCAGCCAAGCCGGACAGGGTAGTGATTCTTCTTTC; cdr3_aa: CASSQAGQGSDSSF
j_call: TRBJ2-5; d_call: -; v_call: TRBV4-2; clone_size: -; cdr3_nt: TGTGCCAGCAGCCAAGATCCGTACGGGAGTGTGAGTGAGACCCAGTACTTC; cdr3_aa: CASSQDPYGSVSETQYF
j_call: TRBJ2-3; d_call: TRBD2; v_call: TRBV14; clone_size: -; cdr3_nt: TGTGCCAGCAGCCGCCCGGGGCTAGCGGGAGGGGATACGCAGTATTTT; cdr3_aa: CASSRPGLAGGDTQYF
j_call: TRBJ2-7; d_call: -; v_call: TRBV5-5; clone_size: -; cdr3_nt: TGTGCCAGCAGCTGGCAGACTTCCTACGAGCAGTACTTC; cdr3_aa: CASSWQTSYEQYF
j_call: TRBJ2-7; d_call: TRBD2; v_call: TRBV29-1; clone_size: -; cdr3_nt: TGCAGCGTTGAACCTAGCGGGGGTTACGAGCAGTACTTC; cdr3_aa: CSVEPSGGYEQYF
j_call: TRBJ2-5; d_call: TRBD2; v_call: TRBV27; clone_size: -; cdr3_nt: TGTGCCAGCAGTTCACTCGGACTACTAGCGGGTTCAAAAGAGACCCAGTACTTC; cdr3_aa: CASSSLGLLAGSKETQYF
j_call: TRBJ2-7; d_call: TRBD2; v_call: TRBV6-6; clone_size: -; cdr3_nt: TGTGCCAGCCACCCCACTAGCGGGAGTTACGAGCAGTACTTC; cdr3_aa: CASHPTSGSYEQYF
j_call: TRBJ2-3; d_call: TRBD2; v_call: TRBV4-3; clone_size: -; cdr3_nt: TGCGCCAGCAGCCAAGATTTTACTAGCGGGAGTCTGACAGATACGCAGTATTTT; cdr3_aa: CASSQDFTSGSLTDTQYF
j_call: TRBJ1-5; d_call: TRBD1; v_call: TRBV7-9; clone_size: -; cdr3_nt: TGTGCCAGCAGTGGGACAGGGGGACATCAGCCCCAGCATTTT; cdr3_aa: CASSGTGGHQPQHF
j_call: TRBJ2-1; d_call: TRBD1; v_call: TRBV27; clone_size: -; cdr3_nt: TGTGCCAGCAGACGAACCGGGACAGGGTCCTACAATGAGCAGTTCTTC; cdr3_aa: CASRRTGTGSYNEQFF
j_call: TRBJ1-2; d_call: TRBD1; v_call: TRBV7-2; clone_size: -; cdr3_nt: TGTGCCAGCAGCCCCGGGACAGCTAACTATGGCTACACCTTC; cdr3_aa: CASSPGTANYGYTF
j_call: TRBJ2-2; d_call: -; v_call: TRBV4-2; clone_size: -; cdr3_nt: TGTGCCAGCAGCCAAGAGTCCAGGGAGCTGTTTTTT; cdr3_aa: CASSQESRELFF
j_call: TRBJ2-3; d_call: -; v_call: TRBV2; clone_size: -; cdr3_nt: TGTGCCAGCAAGGCGGCCACGGGCACAGATACGCAGTATTTT; cdr3_aa: CASKAATGTDTQYF
j_call: TRBJ1-5; d_call: -; v_call: TRBV5-1; clone_size: -; cdr3_nt: TGCGCCAGCAGCTTGGGGGCGGGTCAAAATCAGCCCCAGCATTTT; cdr3_aa: CASSLGAGQNQPQHF
j_call: TRBJ1-1; d_call: TRBD1; v_call: TRBV19; clone_size: many; cdr3_nt: TGTGCCAGTAGGGGACAGGGGTGGTCGGGTGAAGCTTTCTTT; cdr3_aa: CASRGQGWSGEAFF
j_call: TRBJ1-1; d_call: -; v_call: TRBV30; clone_size: -; cdr3_nt: TGTGCCTGGGGGGGAGACACTGAAGCTTTCTTT; cdr3_aa: CAWGGDTEAFF
j_call: TRBJ2-7; d_call: -; v_call: TRBV4-3; clone_size: -; cdr3_nt: TGCGCCAGCAGCCAATCAACAGGCCTCTCCTACGAGCAGTACTTC; cdr3_aa: CASSQSTGLSYEQYF
j_call: TRBJ1-6; d_call: -; v_call: TRBV11-2; clone_size: -; cdr3_nt: TGTGCCAGCAGCTTTACAGGGACTTCACCCCTCCACTTT; cdr3_aa: CASSFTGTSPLHF
j_call: TRBJ2-5; d_call: -; v_call: TRBV18; clone_size: -; cdr3_nt: TGTGCCAGCTCACCGATACAGAGACAAGAGACCCAGTACTTC; cdr3_aa: CASSPIQRQETQYF